This is a list of T cell receptor beta chains from one sample in a study of shared clonotypes between healthy human individuals. Only in-frame clones appear in the TCRdb table, and some are missing; sequencing was by immunoSEQ multiplex PCR. The sample holds 1.5 million to 2.5 million clones, roughly 94% seen once. Material for sequencing was naive CD8+ T cells sorted from blood. The receptors come from a man aged 18-30 years in good health. The CDR3 runs from the conserved cysteine through the conserved F or W. Fields, in order: V gene, clone size, J gene, D gene, CDR3 protein, CDR3 DNA. A D gene is named only where the DNA matches it firmly. Clone sizes are given selectively: once, few, many, or a class where the clone is expanded.

v_call: TRBV28
clone_size: .
j_call: TRBJ1-1
d_call: TRBD1
cdr3_aa: CASSPALRTGTNEAFF
cdr3_nt: TGTGCCAGCAGTCCCGCCCTTAGGACAGGGACGAATGAAGCTTTCTTT

v_call: TRBV27
clone_size: .
j_call: TRBJ1-5
d_call: .
cdr3_aa: CASSLSFGEGEQPQHF
cdr3_nt: TGTGCCAGCAGTTTATCTTTCGGGGAGGGCGAACAGCCCCAGCATTTT

v_call: TRBV6-5
clone_size: .
j_call: TRBJ1-5
d_call: .
cdr3_aa: CASSYSPGQLAQHF
cdr3_nt: TGTGCCAGCAGTTACTCCCCAGGACAGCTAGCCCAGCATTTT

v_call: TRBV11-3
clone_size: once
j_call: TRBJ2-7
d_call: .
cdr3_aa: CASSPTKDHSYEQYF
cdr3_nt: TGTGCCAGCAGCCCTACCAAAGATCACTCCTACGAGCAGTACTTC

v_call: TRBV15
clone_size: once
j_call: TRBJ2-5
d_call: .
cdr3_aa: CATRREALQETQYF
cdr3_nt: TGTGCCACGAGGAGAGAGGCGCTCCAAGAGACCCAGTACTTC

v_call: TRBV6-1
clone_size: .
j_call: TRBJ1-6
d_call: TRBD1
cdr3_aa: CASSEAATGVYSSYNSPLHF
cdr3_nt: TGTGCCAGCAGTGAAGCTGCGACAGGGGTGTACAGCTCCTATAATTCACCCCTCCACTTT

v_call: TRBV4-3
clone_size: .
j_call: TRBJ2-2
d_call: .
cdr3_aa: CASRVTGAGTGELFF
cdr3_nt: TGCGCCAGCAGGGTTACAGGGGCGGGAACCGGGGAGCTGTTTTTT

v_call: TRBV28
clone_size: .
j_call: TRBJ2-7
d_call: TRBD1
cdr3_aa: CASSSSPTGVYEQYF
cdr3_nt: TGTGCCAGCAGTTCGTCCCCGACAGGGGTCTACGAGCAGTACTTC

v_call: TRBV10-2
clone_size: .
j_call: TRBJ1-1
d_call: .
cdr3_aa: CASSSGSRTEAFF
cdr3_nt: TGCGCCAGCAGTTCAGGGAGTCGGACTGAAGCTTTCTTT

v_call: TRBV4-3
clone_size: few
j_call: TRBJ1-6
d_call: TRBD1
cdr3_aa: CASSLDRVNSPLHF
cdr3_nt: TGCGCCAGCAGCCTAGACAGGGTTAATTCACCCCTCCACTTT

v_call: TRBV9
clone_size: .
j_call: TRBJ2-7
d_call: TRBD1
cdr3_aa: CASSVGTGLGYEQYF
cdr3_nt: TGTGCCAGCAGCGTGGGGACAGGCCTTGGGTACGAGCAGTACTTC

v_call: TRBV5-5
clone_size: .
j_call: TRBJ2-7
d_call: .
cdr3_aa: CASSLGGYEQYF
cdr3_nt: TGTGCCAGCAGCTTGGGGGGTTACGAGCAGTACTTC

v_call: TRBV4-1
clone_size: few
j_call: TRBJ1-1
d_call: .
cdr3_aa: CASSQVGIEMNTEAFF
cdr3_nt: TGCGCCAGCAGCCAAGTAGGTATTGAAATGAACACTGAAGCTTTCTTT

v_call: TRBV10-3
clone_size: .
j_call: TRBJ2-5
d_call: .
cdr3_aa: CAIRTEQETQYF
cdr3_nt: TGTGCCATCAGAACGGAGCAAGAGACCCAGTACTTC

v_call: TRBV30
clone_size: .
j_call: TRBJ2-2
d_call: .
cdr3_aa: CAWSVAGGELFF
cdr3_nt: TGTGCCTGGAGTGTAGCAGGCGGGGAGCTGTTTTTT

v_call: TRBV2
clone_size: few
j_call: TRBJ2-7
d_call: TRBD2
cdr3_aa: CASRDTSAYEQYF
cdr3_nt: TGTGCCAGCAGGGACACTAGCGCCTACGAGCAGTACTTC

v_call: TRBV30
clone_size: .
j_call: TRBJ2-5
d_call: .
cdr3_aa: CAWHRTGGETQYF
cdr3_nt: TGTGCCTGGCATCGTACCGGTGGGGAGACCCAGTACTTC

v_call: TRBV5-1
clone_size: .
j_call: TRBJ2-2
d_call: .
cdr3_aa: CASSIYTGELFF
cdr3_nt: TGCGCCAGCAGCATTTACACCGGGGAGCTGTTTTTT

v_call: TRBV6-5
clone_size: .
j_call: TRBJ1-1
d_call: .
cdr3_aa: CASTPRGYTEAFF
cdr3_nt: TGTGCCAGCACCCCGAGGGGCTACACTGAAGCTTTCTTT

v_call: TRBV2
clone_size: .
j_call: TRBJ2-1
d_call: .
cdr3_aa: CARGGGLSYNEQFF
cdr3_nt: TGTGCCAGAGGAGGGGGGTTGTCCTACAATGAGCAGTTCTTC

v_call: TRBV5-6
clone_size: .
j_call: TRBJ2-7
d_call: .
cdr3_aa: CASKTGSSYEQYF
cdr3_nt: TGTGCCAGCAAAACTGGAAGCTCCTACGAGCAGTACTTC

v_call: TRBV7-2
clone_size: .
j_call: TRBJ2-5
d_call: .
cdr3_aa: CASSFMAVETQYF
cdr3_nt: TGTGCCAGCAGCTTCATGGCCGTCGAGACCCAGTACTTC

v_call: TRBV5-5
clone_size: .
j_call: TRBJ1-1
d_call: .
cdr3_aa: CASSSLGPNTEAFF
cdr3_nt: TGTGCCAGCAGCTCACTAGGCCCCAACACTGAAGCTTTCTTT

v_call: TRBV6-1
clone_size: once
j_call: TRBJ2-7
d_call: .
cdr3_aa: CASSVYRSYEQYF
cdr3_nt: TGTGCCAGCAGTGTCTACAGGTCCTACGAGCAGTACTTC

v_call: TRBV5-6
clone_size: .
j_call: TRBJ2-4
d_call: TRBD1
cdr3_aa: CASSLAGDSLVKNIQYF
cdr3_nt: TGTGCCAGCAGCTTGGCCGGGGACAGCCTCGTAAAAAACATTCAGTACTTC

v_call: TRBV27
clone_size: .
j_call: TRBJ2-5
d_call: .
cdr3_aa: CASSLSPGTLQETQYF
cdr3_nt: TGTGCCAGCAGTTTATCGCCCGGGACTCTTCAAGAGACCCAGTACTTC

v_call: TRBV4-1
clone_size: .
j_call: TRBJ1-1
d_call: .
cdr3_aa: CASSQDIGVNTEAFF
cdr3_nt: TGCGCCAGCAGCCAAGATATAGGAGTGAACACTGAAGCTTTCTTT